This entry lists 17 T cell receptor beta chains sequenced from one sample in a study of blood T cells in healthy people across ages. Alongside a J-beta primer mix, a sample-barcoded 5' primer served in a second PCR lasting roughly 7 to 12 cycles. TCRdb processed the 5' RACE reads anew with MiXCR; each CDR3 protein has one entry. The sample has about 1.6 million distinct CDR3 sequences; around 36% are singletons. The specimen sequenced was blood. Every receptor here comes from a woman aged 25 to 39 in good health.

This clonotype appeared a few times. This chain connects TRBV9 to TRBJ2-3; 7 nucleotides match TRBD2. The ends lost 1 base at V and 2 bases at J; junction bases unmatched: 13. Germline V gene sequence: CDR1 SGDLS, CDR2 YYNGEE. The CDR3 length is 18 residues. CDR3 DNA: TGTGCCAGCAGCGTAAGTCTAGCGGAGAACCCAAACACAGATACGCAGTATTTT. This translates into CASSVSLAENPNTDTQYF.

CDR3 coding DNA: TGCAGCGTTGGGACAAGCGGGGGCCCAGGTACGCAGTATTTT. It yields the protein CSVGTSGGPGTQYF. V gene TRBV29-1 combines with J gene TRBJ2-3; 8 bases map to TRBD2. The J segment lost 8 bases and the V segment lost 4 bases, leaving 11 bases of the junction unmatched. Germline CDR1 and CDR2: SQVTM and ANQGSEA. This CDR3 has 14 residues.

CDR3 DNA: TGTGCCAGCAGTTTGTTGGGGGGACTCGATCAGCCCCAGCATTTT. It is translated as CASSLLGGLDQPQHF. The chain is built from TRBV28 and TRBJ1-5, with a tentative D call TRBD1 (5 bases). The CDR3 has 15 residues. Trimming pared 3 bases from V and 5 bases from J, leaving 14 bases between. The V gene's germline CDR1 is MDHEN and CDR2 SYDVKM. The full variable domain, its missing parts supplied by reference TRBV28 and TRBJ1-5, is DVKVTQSSRYLVKRTGEKVFLECVQDMDHENMFWYRQDPGLGLRLIYFSYDVKMKEKGDIPEGYSVSREKKERFSLILESASTNQTSMYLCASSLLGGLDQPQHFGDGTRLSIL.

This chain connects TRBV7-3 to TRBJ1-2; no clear D. Germline V gene sequence: CDR1 SGHTA, CDR2 FQGTGA. Trimming stripped 5 bases from V and 8 bases from J, with 12 bases between. CDR3 length: 12 residues. The CDR3: CASSPDGNGYTF. CDR3 bases: TGTGCCAGCAGCCCCGATGGAAACGGCTACACCTTC.

This clonotype was detected only a few times. This rearrangement joins TRBV20-1 to TRBJ2-7; 8 bases line up with TRBD1. Looked up from germline, CDR1 is DFQATT and CDR2 is SNEGSKA (reference sequence). This CDR3 has 12 residues. Unmatched junction bases numbered 5, after V lost 5 bases and J lost 5 bases. For the CDR3, the DNA is TGCAGTGCTGGGCAGGGGGCAGACGAGCAGTACTTC. Residues: CSAGQGADEQYF.

V is TRBV9 and J is TRBJ2-5; D uncertain. The CDR3 runs 15 residues. CDR1 and CDR2 (germline): SGDLS, YYNGEE. Trimming cost V 5 bases and J 1 base, with 15 bases left between them. The CDR3 sequence is CASSHEWAFQETQYF. CDR3 bases: TGTGCCAGCAGTCATGAGTGGGCTTTCCAAGAGACCCAGTACTTC.

This chain links TRBV11-1 with TRBJ2-7; TRBD2 aligns across 13 bases. The J segment lost 3 bases and the V segment lost 1 base, leaving 12 bases of the junction unmatched. The length of the CDR3 is 19 residues. Germline CDR1 and CDR2: SGHAT and FQDESV (reference sequence). Written as DNA, the CDR3 is TGTGCCAGCAGCTTAGACGCCAGGACTAGCGGGAGCCCGAGCTACGAGCAGTACTTC. Its translation: CASSLDARTSGSPSYEQYF.

The chain carries TRBV20-1 and TRBJ1-3; D remains unclear. The CDR3 runs 14 residues. The germline gives CDR1 DFQATT, CDR2 SNEGSKA (reference sequence). V was cut by 3 bases and J by 0 bases, with 9 bases left in between. The CDR3 loop reads CSARDEHSGNTIYF. CDR3 DNA: TGCAGTGCTAGGGACGAACACTCTGGAAACACCATATATTTT.

As for this clonotype: Mismatch with germline at one junction end may stem from a read error. This chain links TRBV10-1 with TRBJ2-7, with TRBD2 identical over 11 bases. Germline V lookup: CDR1 WNHNN, CDR2 SYGVQD (reference sequence). The CDR3 has 15 residues. The CDR3 loop is CVSSELAGEFLRPYF. CDR3 sequence (DNA): TGCGTCAGCAGTGAACTAGCGGGAGAATTTCTCCGACCGTACTTC.

A word on this clonotype: The junction departs from germline at one end; a sequencing error may be responsible. The chain uses TRBV11-2 and TRBJ2-2; D is possibly TRBD1 (6 bases). The CDR3 loop spans 16 amino acids. Per germline, CDR1 SGHAT and CDR2 FQNNGV. The CDR3: CTSSVRQALNTGELFF. For the CDR3, the DNA is TGTACCAGCAGCGTCCGACAGGCCCTGAACACCGGGGAGCTGTTTTTT. Combining the CDR3 with reference TRBV11-2 and TRBJ2-2 gives the whole variable domain EAGVAQSPRYKIIEKRQSVAFWCNPISGHATLYWYQQILGQGPKLLIQFQNNGVVDDSQLPKDRFSAERLKGVDSTLKIQPAKLEDSAVYLCTSSVRQALNTGELFFGEGSRLTVL.

The rearrangement uses TRBV29-1 and TRBJ2-7, with 14 bases identical to TRBD2. V trimming: 6 bases; J trimming: 7 bases; junction bases outside the gene matches: 11. Germline CDR1 reads SQVTM; CDR2 reads ANQGSEA. The CDR3 is 15 residues long. In nucleotides, the CDR3 is TGCAGCGTCGGCGCGGGACTAGCGGGAGTTAGTGAGCAGTACTTC. The encoded protein is CSVGAGLAGVSEQYF.

At least ten counts were recorded for this clonotype. The V gene is TRBV4-1, the J gene TRBJ2-7; TRBD2 agrees at 12 bases. The CDR3 covers 15 residues. Germline values: CDR1 MGHRA, CDR2 YSYEKL. The V segment lost 1 base and the J segment 6 bases; nucleotides outside the gene matches: 4. The CDR3 sequence is CASSQALAGGGEQYF. DNA of the CDR3: TGCGCCAGCAGCCAAGCACTAGCGGGGGGCGGCGAGCAGTACTTC.

This clonotype occurred a few times. This chain connects TRBV11-2 to TRBJ2-6; 10 nucleotides match TRBD2. CDR3 length: 18 amino acids. Germline assignment: CDR1 SGHAT and CDR2 FQNNGV. Trimming cost V 2 bases and J 0 bases; bases outside gene matches: 4. CDR3 DNA: TGTGCCAGCAGCTTACCCAGCGGGAGGGCCTCTGGGGCCAACGTCCTGACTTTC. Translating gives CASSLPSGRASGANVLTF.

This clonotype was seen many times. This chain connects TRBV20-1 to TRBJ2-3; TRBD2 might be the D (5 bases). V lost 5 bases and J 11 bases, leaving 23 bases between the germline ends. The germline V gene encodes CDR1 DFQATT and CDR2 SNEGSKA (reference sequence). The CDR3 covers 14 residues. The DNA of the CDR3 is TGCAGTGCTCATGGGCTAGCTTCCCCCCGTGTGCAGTATTTT. Its protein is CSAHGLASPRVQYF.

This chain links TRBV12-3 or TRBV12-4 with TRBJ2-7; 8 nucleotides line up with TRBD1. Trimming at V came to 7 bases and at J to 3 bases, leaving 8 bases not matched to a gene. There are 14 residues in the CDR3. This CDR3 is CASTRQGQGYEQYF. CDR3 DNA sequence: TGTGCCAGCACCCGACAGGGGCAGGGCTACGAGCAGTACTTC.

Worth noting for this clonotype: This could be a read error, since a much larger clone is one nucleotide away. J is TRBJ2-1 and V is TRBV12-3 or TRBV12-4; 14 bases agree with TRBD2. V lost 6 bases to trimming and J lost 8 bases; unmatched junction nucleotides: 21. The CDR3 length is 20 residues. Here the CDR3 DNA reads TGTGCCAGCAGCATCAGTTCCCCCTTCGGACTAGCGGGGGGTGGCGATGAGCAGTTCTTC. Its protein is CASSISSPFGLAGGGDEQFF.

This clonotype appeared a few times. This rearrangement joins TRBV28 to TRBJ2-4; TRBD2 matches 11 bases. Judging by the DNA end, TRBJ2-7 fits better; the J call may be wrong. Germline V gene sequence: CDR1 MDHEN, CDR2 SYDVKM. The CDR3 is made up of 17 amino acids. The CDR3 protein is CASSSSFSGRGVNEQYF. The DNA for the CDR3 is TGTGCCAGCAGTTCCAGTTTTAGCGGGAGGGGCGTCAACGAGCAGTACTTC.